The rows below give T cell receptor beta chains drawn from one sample of a study of siplizumab effects on memory and regulatory T cells. Produced via immunoSEQ multiplex PCR; TCRdb's table is partial and in-frame only. Among 57,000 or so clones listed, 70% to 85% were seen once. Sequencing used memory CD4+ T cells sorted from blood. These receptors were collected from a human donor in good health. Each CDR3 is given with its conserved first and last residue. D genes are given only for firm matches. Not every row has a clone size; where given, it reads once, few, many or a size class.

d_call clone_size j_call v_call cdr3_nt cdr3_aa
NA NA TRBJ2-1 TRBV11-3 TGTGCCAGCAGCATGGACCAGGAGCAGTTCTTC CASSMDQEQFF
TRBD1 NA TRBJ1-2 TRBV19 TGTGCCAGTAGTATAACGGACAGGATCTATGGCTACACCTTC CASSITDRIYGYTF
NA NA TRBJ1-3 TRBV7-2 TGTGCCAGCAGCCCTCAAGGGGGACCTGGAAACACCATATATTTT CASSPQGGPGNTIYF
TRBD1 NA TRBJ2-7 TRBV5-1 TGCGCCAGCAGCTTCTCGACAGGGGGCATTTACGAGCAGTACTTC CASSFSTGGIYEQYF
NA NA TRBJ1-1 TRBV30 TGTGCCTGGAGTGTTATTGGGGGTAACACTGAAGCTTTCTTT CAWSVIGGNTEAFF
NA NA TRBJ2-7 TRBV19 TGTGCCAGTAGTATAGCGGCAGCTCCTGGCTACGAGCAGTACTTC CASSIAAAPGYEQYF
NA NA TRBJ2-5 TRBV7-9 TGTGCCAGCAGCTCGCCCCCGGCTCAAGAGACCCAGTACTTC CASSSPPAQETQYF
NA NA TRBJ1-2 TRBV6-6 TGTGCCAGCAGTTATTGGGAAGGCGGCTACACCTTC CASSYWEGGYTF
TRBD1 NA TRBJ1-6 TRBV18 TGTGCCAGCTCACCACCGACAGGGAATTCACCCCTCCACTTT CASSPPTGNSPLHF
NA few TRBJ2-7 TRBV7-2 TGTGCCAGCAGACAAAGGGGGGGAACCTACGAGCAGTACTTC CASRQRGGTYEQYF
TRBD1 NA TRBJ1-4 TRBV19 TGTGCCAGTAGTAGATTGCCCGGGACAGGGGTTGAAAAACTGTTTTTT CASSRLPGTGVEKLFF
TRBD1 NA TRBJ1-2 TRBV10-3 TGTGCCATCAGCCGAACTGGGGACAGGGATGGCGGCTACACCTTC CAISRTGDRDGGYTF
NA NA TRBJ2-2 TRBV6-4 TGTGCCAGCAGTGACAGGCCGGCGAACACCGGGGAGCTGTTTTTT CASSDRPANTGELFF
NA NA TRBJ1-1 TRBV9 TGTGCCAGCAGCGTAGGGACAGTCACTGAAGCTTTCTTT CASSVGTVTEAFF
NA NA TRBJ1-5 TRBV7-3 TGTGCCAGCAGCTCCCACCCGGATCAGCCCCAGCATTTT CASSSHPDQPQHF
TRBD2 NA TRBJ2-3 TRBV6-6 TGTGCCAGCAGCATAGCGGGGGGGCCCGGTACGCAGTATTTT CASSIAGGPGTQYF
NA NA TRBJ1-2 TRBV28 TGTGCCAGCAGTTTAGGCCAGATGGGCTACACCTTC CASSLGQMGYTF
TRBD1 NA TRBJ2-2 TRBV6-6 TGTGCCAGCAGTTACGGGGTAGCAGGGGGCACCGGGGAGCTGTTTTTT CASSYGVAGGTGELFF
NA few TRBJ2-7 TRBV2 TGTGCCAGCAGTGGGACATTAAACGGCGAGCAGTACTTC CASSGTLNGEQYF
NA NA TRBJ1-6 TRBV5-6 TGTGCCAGCAGCTTGGAGGTCGGGAGCTCCTATAATTCACCCCTCCACTTT CASSLEVGSSYNSPLHF
NA NA TRBJ2-1 TRBV7-9 TGTGCCAGCAGCTTAGGGCCGGGACTCTACAATGAGCAGTTCTTC CASSLGPGLYNEQFF
NA NA TRBJ2-3 TRBV6-1 TGTGCCAGCAGTGAGTGGGGAGATACGCAGTATTTT CASSEWGDTQYF
NA few TRBJ2-5 TRBV5-1 TGCGCCAGCAGGATAAATACAGGGTCCCAAGAGACCCAGTACTTC CASRINTGSQETQYF
TRBD1 NA TRBJ1-2 TRBV19 TGTGCCAGTAGTATAGGCAGGGACAGCTTTCGTAACTATGGCTACACCTTC CASSIGRDSFRNYGYTF
NA NA TRBJ2-6 TRBV7-1 TGTGCCAGCAGCGCACACTCTCACGAGACAAAGTCGGGCCAACGTCCTGATTTC CASSAHSHETKSGQRPDF
TRBD2 NA TRBJ2-1 TRBV29-1 TGCAGCGTTGAAGGCGCACCGGGACTAGCGGGGGGAGGCTCCTACAATGAGCAGTTCTTC CSVEGAPGLAGGGSYNEQFF
NA once TRBJ1-6 TRBV5-1 TGCGCCAGCAGCTTGGAAGGCGGGGTTAATTCACCCCTCCACTTT CASSLEGGVNSPLHF
TRBD1 NA TRBJ1-5 TRBV30 TGTGCCTGGAGTGTAGGGGGCGCGGGGCAGCCCCAGCATTTT CAWSVGGAGQPQHF
NA NA TRBJ1-1 TRBV7-6 TGTGCCAGCAGCCCGAGGACGCAGTCCGGGGACACTGAAGCTTTCTTT CASSPRTQSGDTEAFF
TRBD1 NA TRBJ1-1 TRBV5-1 TGCGCCAGCAGACAGGGACAGGGGGCACGGACTGAAGCTTTCTTT CASRQGQGARTEAFF
NA once TRBJ2-5 TRBV5-1 TGCGCCAGCAGCTTGGGTGGGGGCGGTAAAGAGACCCAGTACTTC CASSLGGGGKETQYF
TRBD1 NA TRBJ1-3 TRBV7-8 TGTGCCAGCAGCCCCCCGACAGGGACTCTCTCTGGAAACACCATATATTTT CASSPPTGTLSGNTIYF
TRBD1 NA TRBJ1-4 TRBV7-9 TGTGCCAGCAGCGTACAGGGGACCGTGGGTGAAAAACTGTTTTTT CASSVQGTVGEKLFF
NA once TRBJ1-2 TRBV5-4 TGTGCCAGCAGCCCAGGGGCGGGGGGGATTGACTATGGCTACACCTTC CASSPGAGGIDYGYTF
TRBD1 NA TRBJ2-1 TRBV5-1 TGCGCCAGCAGCTTGGTACGACAGGGCAATGAGCAGTTCTTC CASSLVRQGNEQFF
NA once TRBJ2-7 TRBV18 TGTGCCAGCTCACCCCCTTCGAAGACCACTAGGTACCACGAGCAGTACTTC CASSPPSKTTRYHEQYF
TRBD1 NA TRBJ1-3 TRBV6-6 TGTGCCAGCAGTTACCAGGGGGCATGGGGAAACACCATATATTTT CASSYQGAWGNTIYF
NA NA TRBJ1-1 TRBV6-5 TGTGCCAGCAGTTACTCGAGGGGTGACACTGAAGCTTTCTTT CASSYSRGDTEAFF
TRBD1 once TRBJ2-2 TRBV25-1 TGTGCCAGCAGTGAGATGACAGGGGAGGCCGGGGAGCTGTTTTTT CASSEMTGEAGELFF
TRBD1 NA TRBJ2-7 TRBV30 TGTGCCTGGAGCTCCGGGACAGGGTTTTTGGAGCAGTACTTC CAWSSGTGFLEQYF
NA NA TRBJ2-6 TRBV7-2 TGTGCCAGCAGCGGGTGCACCAGACGACAAAGTCGGGCCAACGTCCTGACTTTC CASSGCTRRQSRANVLTF
NA NA TRBJ2-7 TRBV18 TGTGCCAGCTCACCGGACATTGGCGAGCAGTACTTC CASSPDIGEQYF
TRBD1 NA TRBJ2-1 TRBV18 TGTGCCAGCTCACCACCTTTAACAGGGGGAGACTACAATGAGCAGTTCTTC CASSPPLTGGDYNEQFF
TRBD2 NA TRBJ2-3 TRBV7-3 TGTGCCAGCGCCTCGTTGGGAGGGACAGATACGCAGTATTTT CASASLGGTDTQYF
TRBD2 NA TRBJ2-1 TRBV7-2 TGTGCCAGCAGACCAGCGGGGGGGCTGTACAATGAGCAGTTCTTC CASRPAGGLYNEQFF
NA NA TRBJ1-2 TRBV29-1 TGCAGCGTTCAGGGCGCGAAGCGGTATGGCTACACCTTC CSVQGAKRYGYTF
NA NA TRBJ1-1 TRBV6-5 TGTGCCAGCAGCACCGGGGAGGGCCTTGAAGCTTTCTTT CASSTGEGLEAFF
NA NA TRBJ2-2 TRBV7-2 TGTGCCAGCAGCCCTCGATCAGGGATGTGGCGCACCGGGGAGCTGTTTTTT CASSPRSGMWRTGELFF
NA NA TRBJ1-5 TRBV6-5 TGTGCCAGCAGGCGAGACGCTAGCAATCAGCCCCAGCATTTT CASRRDASNQPQHF
TRBD1 NA TRBJ1-1 TRBV6-1 TGTGCCAGCAGTGAAGGGACAGGGGGTCGGACAGCTTTCTTT CASSEGTGGRTAFF
NA NA TRBJ2-1 TRBV29-1 TGCAGCGGTTTGACGGGTAGGCCGGTGGGTGAGCAGTTCTTC CSGLTGRPVGEQFF
NA NA TRBJ1-1 TRBV20-1 TGCAGTGCTAGTCCGGCTGCTGAAGCTTTCTTT CSASPAAEAFF
NA NA TRBJ2-2 TRBV21-1 TGTGCCAGCAGCAAAGTAGGGGGTCGGGACAAGAACACCGGGGAGCTGTTTTTT CASSKVGGRDKNTGELFF
NA NA TRBJ2-6 TRBV5-1 TGCGCCAGCAGCTTGGTCGGGACCTCTGGGGCCAACGTCCTGACTTTC CASSLVGTSGANVLTF